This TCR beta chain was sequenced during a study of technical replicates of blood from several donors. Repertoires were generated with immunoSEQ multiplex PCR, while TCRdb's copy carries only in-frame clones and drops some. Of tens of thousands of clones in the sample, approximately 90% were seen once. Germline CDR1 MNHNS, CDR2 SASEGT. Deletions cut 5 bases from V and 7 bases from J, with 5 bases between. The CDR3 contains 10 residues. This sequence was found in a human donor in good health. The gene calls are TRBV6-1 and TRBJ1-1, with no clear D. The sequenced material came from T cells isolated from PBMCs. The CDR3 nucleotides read TGTGCCAGCAGTCGGGGTGAAGCTTTCTTT. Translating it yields CASSRGEAFF.